Below, 9 T cell receptor beta chains from the same sample are listed, as sequenced in a study of beta chain features in type 1 diabetes. Study-wide points: TCRB CDR3 length was moderately but significantly reduced in all four CD4+ subsets of Type 1 diabetes patients.

All of the isolated RNA was reverse transcribed, so expressed TCRB transcripts were sequenced. Sequencing was performed with immunoSEQ multiplex PCR; in TCRdb, only in-frame clones are kept and a portion is missing. The data contain over 300,000 clones, around 9.7% of them singletons. Their cognate antigens are unknown. Sequencing input: central memory CD4+ T cells from blood. These receptors were taken from a man younger than 45 with type 1 diabetes.

This clone came up a few times. This chain uses TRBV6-6 with TRBJ2-7; D is ambiguous. The CDR3 extends over 11 amino acids. The V end lost 2 bases, the J end lost 5 bases, and 4 bases lay between the germline ends. The germline V gene has CDR1 MNHNY and CDR2 SVGAGI (reference sequence). CDR3 coding DNA: TGTGCCAGCAGTTACCACCACGAGCAGTACTTC. Translated: CASSYHHEQYF.

The J gene is TRBJ2-7, the V gene TRBV7-9, with TRBD2 matching over 13 bases. CDR3 length equals 15 residues. With V trimmed by 1 base and J by 3 bases, 0 bases remained unmatched. Germline-derived CDR1 and CDR2 are SEHNR and FQNEAQ (reference sequence). CDR3 amino acids: CASSLGTSGGYEQYF. The DNA of the CDR3 is TGTGCCAGCAGCTTAGGGACTAGCGGGGGCTACGAGCAGTACTTC.

This clone was detected only a few times. The chain is built from TRBV7-9 and TRBJ1-2; 9 bases agree with TRBD1. Germline CDR1 and CDR2: SEHNR and FQNEAQ (reference sequence). The CDR3 extends over 13 amino acids. The junction had 4 bases not matched to a gene; V was cut back by 5 bases and J by 6 bases. CDR3 nucleotide sequence: TGTGCCAGCAGCATACAGGGGGCTGATGGCTACACCTTC. Translation: CASSIQGADGYTF.

The chain has TRBV6-1 and TRBJ2-7, with TRBD1 matching over 7 bases. The V gene end was trimmed by 5 bases and the J gene end by 2 bases; junction bases not matched to a gene: 6. In germline, CDR1 is MNHNS, CDR2 SASEGT. The CDR3 spans 14 residues. CDR3 region: CASSPGQRTYEQYF. The DNA for the CDR3 is TGTGCCAGCAGTCCGGGACAGCGAACCTACGAGCAGTACTTC.

This clone came up a few times. CDR3 in amino acids: CAWSVKGAVYGYTF. In DNA, the CDR3 is TGTGCCTGGAGTGTAAAAGGGGCCGTCTATGGCTACACCTTC. This rearrangement joins TRBV30 to TRBJ1-2, with D possibly matching TRBD1 (5 bases). Trimming shortened V by 0 bases and J by 4 bases, and 12 bases separated the two germline ends. The V gene's germline CDR1 is GTSNPN and CDR2 SVGIG (reference sequence). This CDR3 is 14 amino acids long.

The V gene is TRBV29-1, the J gene TRBJ1-4; the match to TRBD1 covers 7 bases. With V trimmed by 6 bases and J by 0 bases, 10 bases remained unmatched. Per germline, CDR1 SQVTM and CDR2 ANQGSEA. The CDR3 is 16 amino acids. The DNA for the CDR3 is TGCAGCGTCACCACAGGGGCCGATGCAACTAATGAAAAACTGTTTTTT. Translated, it gives CSVTTGADATNEKLFF.

The genes are TRBV18 and TRBJ2-7, with 8 positions matching TRBD2. The CDR3 totals 14 residues. Germline V gene lookup returns CDR1 KGHSH and CDR2 LQKENI. The ends lost 3 bases at V and 6 bases at J; junction bases unmatched: 7. CDR3 DNA sequence: TGTGCCAGCTCACCCCGGGGGGGGGTGTCCGAGCAGTACTTC. Protein: CASSPRGGVSEQYF.

The rearrangement joins TRBV9 to TRBJ2-4, with a tentative D call TRBD2 (6 bases). Trimming shortened V by 4 bases and J by 8 bases, and 16 bases separated the two germline ends. The germline V gene has CDR1 SGDLS and CDR2 YYNGEE. CDR3 length equals 14 residues. CDR3 amino acids: CASSIRDSEDIQYF. CDR3 nucleotides: TGTGCCAGCAGCATCCGGGACTCTGAGGACATTCAGTACTTC.

This clone has more than one count but fewer than ten. This rearrangement joins TRBV2 to TRBJ1-5, with unresolved D. This CDR3 comprises 14 residues. V was trimmed by 1 base and J by 9 bases, leaving 13 bases between them. The germline gives CDR1 SNHLY, CDR2 FYNNEI. The CDR3 DNA reads TGTGCCAGCAGTGAAGAGCGGACCGCTGGGCCCCAGCATTTT. Protein product: CASSEERTAGPQHF.